Sequencing of this T cell receptor beta chain was carried out in a study of beta chain features in type 1 diabetes. Broader study findings: Compared to healthy donors, patients appeared to have naive, central memory and Treg TCRB repertoires that were more alike. There were fewer insertions and more deletions at the VDJ junctions of type 1 diabetes patients. In patients and controls equally, PCR might favor templates that are shorter.

CD4+ naive, central memory, regulatory and stem cell-like memory cells were sorted via CD45RO/CCR7/CD25/CD127/CD95/CD27. Germline CDR1 is MNHNS and CDR2 is SASEGT. This CDR3 contains 14 residues. The V and J ends lost 7 bases and 4 bases, in that order; junction bases with no gene match: 10. As regards this clone: What it binds is not known.

Reverse transcription of all isolated RNA meant that expressed TCRB transcripts were sequenced. Sequencing was performed with immunoSEQ multiplex PCR; in TCRdb, only in-frame clones are kept and a portion is missing. The sample contains 350,000 or so clones, around 20% of which appear only once. The sequence was collected from a woman aged 18-30 years in good health. Sequenced material: naive CD4+ T cells from blood. This chain links TRBV6-1 with TRBJ2-7, with 7 positions matching TRBD1. The CDR3 sequence is CASNEVGGPYEQYF. The CDR3 bases are TGTGCCAGCAATGAGGTAGGGGGCCCGTACGAGCAGTACTTC.